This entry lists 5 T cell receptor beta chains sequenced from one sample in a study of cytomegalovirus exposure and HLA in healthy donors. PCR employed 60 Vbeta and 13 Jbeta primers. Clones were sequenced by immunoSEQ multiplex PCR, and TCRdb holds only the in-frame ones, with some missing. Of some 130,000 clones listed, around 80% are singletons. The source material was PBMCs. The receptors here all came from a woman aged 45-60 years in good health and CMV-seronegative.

The CDR3 reads CASYGTGKNTEAFF. The CDR3 DNA is TGTGCCAGCTATGGGACAGGGAAGAACACTGAAGCTTTCTTT. The V call is TRBV6-5, the J call TRBJ1-1; 9 bases map to TRBD1. Per germline, CDR1 MNHEY and CDR2 SVGAGI. The CDR3 covers 14 residues. V was clipped by 8 bases and J by 1 base; unmatched bases: 5.

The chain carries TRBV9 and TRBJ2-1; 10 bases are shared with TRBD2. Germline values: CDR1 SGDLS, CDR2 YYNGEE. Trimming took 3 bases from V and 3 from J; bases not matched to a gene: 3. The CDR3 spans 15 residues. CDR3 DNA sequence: TGTGCCAGCAGCGGTAGCGGGAGGCTCTACAATGAGCAGTTCTTC. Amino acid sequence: CASSGSGRLYNEQFF.

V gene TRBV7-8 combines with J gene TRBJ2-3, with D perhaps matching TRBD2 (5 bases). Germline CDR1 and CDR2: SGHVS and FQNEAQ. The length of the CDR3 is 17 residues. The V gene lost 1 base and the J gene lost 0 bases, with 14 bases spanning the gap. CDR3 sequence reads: CASSLGWRATSTDTQYF. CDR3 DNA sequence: TGTGCCAGCAGCTTAGGTTGGCGGGCCACTAGCACAGATACGCAGTATTTT.

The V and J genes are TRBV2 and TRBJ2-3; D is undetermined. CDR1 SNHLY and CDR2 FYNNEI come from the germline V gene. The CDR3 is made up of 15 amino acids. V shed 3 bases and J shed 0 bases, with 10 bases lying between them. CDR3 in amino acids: CASSEAGFSTDTQYF. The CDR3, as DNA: TGTGCCAGCAGTGAGGCCGGGTTTAGCACAGATACGCAGTATTTT.

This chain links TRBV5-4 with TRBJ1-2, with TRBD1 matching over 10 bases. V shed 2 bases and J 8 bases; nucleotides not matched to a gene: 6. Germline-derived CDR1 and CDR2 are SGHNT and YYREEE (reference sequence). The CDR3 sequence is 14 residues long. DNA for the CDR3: TGTGCCAGCAGCTTTATCGGACAGGGGGAAGGCTACACCTTC. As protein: CASSFIGQGEGYTF.